A selection of T cell receptor beta chains follows, all from one sample in a study of T cell repertoires in cytomegalovirus infection. For these TCRs, the target antigens are not known. From the reads, TCRdb called clonotypes with MiXCR, one entry per CDR3 protein. This sample carries hundreds of thousands of distinct CDR3 sequences, 32% of them seen once, and the ten largest clones take 12%. The material was cultured CD8+ T cells from PBMCs, obtained from culture after CMV antigen stimulation. All receptors derive from a human donor in good health (CMV status not recorded). Some clones in this sample may be carry-over from other donors' samples. Both conserved end residues are part of each CDR3. A D gene is named only where the DNA matches it firmly. Not every row has a clone size; where given, it reads once, few, many or a size class.

abundance: few
d_gene: -
v_gene: TRBV7-9
j_gene: TRBJ2-4
CDR3nt: TGTGCCAGCAGCTCCGACCCCCCAACTAGAGGTTTGGCCAAAAACATTCAGTACTTC
CDR3aa: CASSSDPPTRGLAKNIQYF

abundance: -
d_gene: TRBD1
v_gene: TRBV6-1
j_gene: TRBJ2-7
CDR3nt: TGTGCCAGCACAGAAGAGGGACAGGGATTCTTCGAGCAGTACTTC
CDR3aa: CASTEEGQGFFEQYF

abundance: -
d_gene: TRBD1
v_gene: TRBV2
j_gene: TRBJ2-4
CDR3nt: TGTGCCAGGGACCGGGACAGGGGAATAGCGGATGGGATGGCTCCAGTTTTC
CDR3aa: CARDRDRGIADGMAPVF

abundance: -
d_gene: -
v_gene: TRBV27
j_gene: TRBJ1-2
CDR3nt: TGTGCCAGCAGTCCTGACAGCTCCCGTAACTATGGCTACACCTTC
CDR3aa: CASSPDSSRNYGYTF

abundance: few
d_gene: TRBD2
v_gene: TRBV7-9
j_gene: TRBJ2-3
CDR3nt: TGTGCCAGCAGCCCTCAAAGACTAGCGGGGAGAGATACGCAGTATTTT
CDR3aa: CASSPQRLAGRDTQYF

abundance: -
d_gene: TRBD2
v_gene: TRBV24-1
j_gene: TRBJ2-1
CDR3nt: TGTGCCACCAGTGTGGGGACTAGCGACACCCTTTACAATGAGCAGTTCTTC
CDR3aa: CATSVGTSDTLYNEQFF

abundance: -
d_gene: -
v_gene: TRBV2
j_gene: TRBJ1-1
CDR3nt: TGTGCCAGCAGCAAACTAGAAGCTTTCTTT
CDR3aa: CASSKLEAFF

abundance: few
d_gene: -
v_gene: TRBV7-9
j_gene: TRBJ2-5
CDR3nt: TGTGCCAGCAGCGCCAGAATCTCTAGCCCAATACAAGAGACCCAGTACTTC
CDR3aa: CASSARISSPIQETQYF

abundance: few
d_gene: TRBD2
v_gene: TRBV20-1
j_gene: TRBJ2-3
CDR3nt: TGCAGTGCTCGTAGCGGGGGGGCGTATACGCAGTATTTT
CDR3aa: CSARSGGAYTQYF

abundance: many
d_gene: -
v_gene: TRBV6-5
j_gene: TRBJ2-2
CDR3nt: TGTGCCAGCAGTTACCGGGGGTCCGGGGAGCTGTTTTTT
CDR3aa: CASSYRGSGELFF

abundance: -
d_gene: -
v_gene: TRBV6-2/TRBV6-3
j_gene: TRBJ2-3
CDR3nt: TGTGCCAGCAGTTACCCTGTGGATACGCAGTATTTT
CDR3aa: CASSYPVDTQYF

abundance: -
d_gene: TRBD1
v_gene: TRBV11-2
j_gene: TRBJ2-1
CDR3nt: TGTGCCAGCAGCTTAAGGCGGGACAGGTACAATGAGCAGTTCTTC
CDR3aa: CASSLRRDRYNEQFF

abundance: many
d_gene: TRBD1
v_gene: TRBV12-3/TRBV12-4
j_gene: TRBJ1-1
CDR3nt: TGTGCCAGCATTCTCATCGGACAGGTGAACACTGAAGCTTTCTTT
CDR3aa: CASILIGQVNTEAFF

abundance: -
d_gene: -
v_gene: TRBV19
j_gene: TRBJ1-2
CDR3nt: TGTGCCAGTAGTATAGATCAAGGGTACAGATCTAACTATGGCTACACCTTC
CDR3aa: CASSIDQGYRSNYGYTF

abundance: -
d_gene: -
v_gene: TRBV6-2/TRBV6-3
j_gene: TRBJ1-6
CDR3nt: TGTGCCAGAACAGGGACACGAACGATCACGAATTCACCCCTCCACTTT
CDR3aa: CARTGTRTITNSPLHF

abundance: few
d_gene: TRBD2
v_gene: TRBV7-6
j_gene: TRBJ2-3
CDR3nt: TGTGCCAGCAGCTTAGCCCGACTAGCGGGGAGGGCAGATACGCAGTATTTT
CDR3aa: CASSLARLAGRADTQYF

abundance: -
d_gene: TRBD1
v_gene: TRBV4-3
j_gene: TRBJ2-4
CDR3nt: TGCGCCAGCAGCCACCGGGACAGAGGGAACATTCAGTACTTC
CDR3aa: CASSHRDRGNIQYF

abundance: -
d_gene: -
v_gene: TRBV27
j_gene: TRBJ2-6
CDR3nt: TGTGCCAGCAGTCCCGGGGGTCTGAGGGCCAACGTCCTGACTTTC
CDR3aa: CASSPGGLRANVLTF

abundance: -
d_gene: -
v_gene: TRBV6-6
j_gene: TRBJ2-5
CDR3nt: TGTGCCAGCAGTTATGGGGGGCGCAGAGAGACCCAGTACTTC
CDR3aa: CASSYGGRRETQYF

abundance: many
d_gene: -
v_gene: TRBV27
j_gene: TRBJ1-5
CDR3nt: TGTGCCAGCTCCGGGGGAGGCAGCAATCAGCCCCAGCATTTT
CDR3aa: CASSGGGSNQPQHF

abundance: -
d_gene: -
v_gene: TRBV15
j_gene: TRBJ1-1
CDR3nt: TGTGCCACCAGCAGATACAGAGTAAACGCTGAAGCTTTCTTT
CDR3aa: CATSRYRVNAEAFF

abundance: -
d_gene: TRBD2
v_gene: TRBV6-8
j_gene: TRBJ2-1
CDR3nt: TGTGCCAGCTATGGGCGGGGGGTCCACTACAATGAGCAGTTCTTC
CDR3aa: CASYGRGVHYNEQFF

abundance: -
d_gene: TRBD1
v_gene: TRBV11-2
j_gene: TRBJ1-2
CDR3nt: TGTGCCAGCAGCCTTACACCGGGACAGACTAACTATGGCTACACCTTC
CDR3aa: CASSLTPGQTNYGYTF

abundance: -
d_gene: -
v_gene: TRBV27
j_gene: TRBJ2-5
CDR3nt: TGTGCCAGCAGTTCTAGCTATGGCCACCCGACAGGTGGAGAGACCCAGTACTTC
CDR3aa: CASSSSYGHPTGGETQYF

abundance: -
d_gene: TRBD2
v_gene: TRBV6-1
j_gene: TRBJ2-1
CDR3nt: TGTGCCAGCAACCCCGGGGGGGATTTGTATAATGGGCAGTTCTTC
CDR3aa: CASNPGGDLYNGQFF

abundance: few
d_gene: -
v_gene: TRBV6-1
j_gene: TRBJ2-5
CDR3nt: TGTGCCAGCAGCCGCACGTATCAGGTGTCCGTCATGGTGGACTTC
CDR3aa: CASSRTYQVSVMVDF

abundance: few
d_gene: -
v_gene: TRBV28
j_gene: TRBJ1-2
CDR3nt: TGTGCCAGCAGTTTAGGGCGACAGGAGATCTATGGCTACACCTTC
CDR3aa: CASSLGRQEIYGYTF

abundance: few
d_gene: TRBD1
v_gene: TRBV12-3/TRBV12-4
j_gene: TRBJ2-7
CDR3nt: TGTGCCAGCAGCCCCGGGACAGCAAACTACGAGCAGTACTTC
CDR3aa: CASSPGTANYEQYF

abundance: -
d_gene: -
v_gene: TRBV28
j_gene: TRBJ2-1
CDR3nt: TGTGCCAGCAGTACGCCGAAGGGAACCTACAATGAGCAGTTCTTC
CDR3aa: CASSTPKGTYNEQFF

abundance: few
d_gene: TRBD1
v_gene: TRBV19
j_gene: TRBJ1-6
CDR3nt: TGTGCCAGTGTGGACAGGGGGCCTTCACCCCTCCACTTT
CDR3aa: CASVDRGPSPLHF